This TCR beta chain was documented in a study of blood T cells in healthy people across ages. A sample-barcoded 5' primer and a J-beta primer mix were used in a second PCR of about 7 to 12 cycles. TCRdb recomputed calls from the 5' RACE reads with MiXCR, one row per CDR3 protein. The table has about 1.4 million distinct CDR3 sequences, roughly 60% seen once. CDR3 length: 15 amino acids. Germline V gene data show CDR1 as SGHAT and CDR2 as FQNNGV. Remarks on this clonotype: As yet, its antigen is unknown.

Study-level points and caveats: As age increased, TCR beta diversity per million T cells fell in a roughly linear fashion. Greater diversity and more naive CD4+ cells were seen in long-lived donors than in aged donors.

The V call is TRBV11-2, the J call TRBJ2-4; D is tentatively TRBD1 or TRBD2 (5 bases each). The end of the DNA fits TRBJ2-7 better, so the J call may be wrong. This TCR came from a man aged 18 to 29 in good health. Sample: blood. The CDR3 sequence: CASSLDGGQPYEQYF. The CDR3 DNA reads TGTGCCAGCAGCTTAGATGGAGGACAACCCTACGAGCAGTACTTC.